A selection of T cell receptor beta chains follows, all from one sample in a study of cytomegalovirus exposure and HLA in healthy donors. Here immunoSEQ multiplex PCR was the method, and the copy in TCRdb shows in-frame clones only, minus some. Altogether around 130,000 clones are present, 84% being singletons, with the ten largest covering 2% to 3%. Specimen: PBMCs. These receptor sequences come from a middle-aged man in good health and CMV-seronegative. Both conserved end residues are part of each CDR3. D genes are given only for firm matches. Clone size appears in some rows only: once, few, many, or a class for an expanded clone.

v_gene,d_gene,j_gene,abundance,CDR3nt,CDR3aa
TRBV2,NA,TRBJ1-1,NA,TGTGCCAGCAGGGACTGGAACACTGAAGCTTTCTTT,CASRDWNTEAFF
TRBV5-1,NA,TRBJ1-6,NA,TGCGCCAGCAGGACATCGGACTCCTATAATTCACCCCTCCACTTT,CASRTSDSYNSPLHF
TRBV5-4,NA,TRBJ2-5,NA,TGTGCCAGCAGCAAATGGGGGGGCCGCGGAGAGACCCAGTACTTC,CASSKWGGRGETQYF
TRBV7-9,NA,TRBJ2-2,NA,TGTGCCAGCAGCTCAAACCGGGATGAAACATCCGGGGAGCTGTTTTTT,CASSSNRDETSGELFF
TRBV19,NA,TRBJ2-5,NA,TGTGCCAGTAGTCTTCAAGGGGGACCAGGGGAGGGGACCCAGTACTTC,CASSLQGGPGEGTQYF
TRBV5-4,NA,TRBJ1-1,NA,TGTGCCAGCAGCTTTTCTCTGAACACTGAAGCTTTCTTT,CASSFSLNTEAFF
TRBV30,TRBD2,TRBJ2-1,once,TGTGCCTGGTCGGGGGGGGCCGGCAATGAGCAGTTCTTC,CAWSGGAGNEQFF
TRBV4-2,NA,TRBJ2-7,NA,TGTGCCAGCAGCCAAGATAAGTACGGGTCCTACGAGCAGTACTTC,CASSQDKYGSYEQYF
TRBV6-1,TRBD1,TRBJ1-4,NA,TGTGCCAGCTCCAGGACAGGGTTATTTGAAAAACTGTTTTTT,CASSRTGLFEKLFF
TRBV2,NA,TRBJ1-2,NA,TGTGCCAGCATTACGGACAGAAACTATGGCTACACCTTC,CASITDRNYGYTF
TRBV19,TRBD1,TRBJ1-2,NA,TGTGCCAGTAGTATAGGCCGACAGGGAAGGCAAGGCTACACCTTC,CASSIGRQGRQGYTF
TRBV2,TRBD1,TRBJ1-2,NA,TGTGCCAGCACCGTAATACAGGGGGGGTCCGTTGGCTACACCTTC,CASTVIQGGSVGYTF
TRBV14,NA,TRBJ1-2,NA,TGTGCCAGCAGCCAACCCGGAGTTCCGGGTGGCTACACCTTC,CASSQPGVPGGYTF
TRBV30,NA,TRBJ2-3,few,TGTGCCTGGAGTGTATCGGATACGCAGTATTTT,CAWSVSDTQYF
TRBV2,NA,TRBJ2-7,NA,TGTGCCAGCAGTGGGGAGACTAGGGGTCCCTACGAGCAGTACTTC,CASSGETRGPYEQYF
TRBV9,TRBD1,TRBJ2-2,NA,TGTGCCAGCAGCGCTCGGGACAGAAACACCGGGGAGCTGTTTTTT,CASSARDRNTGELFF
TRBV7-9,TRBD1,TRBJ2-7,NA,TGTGCCAGCAGTTCCGCCGACAGGGGACACTACGAGCAGTACTTC,CASSSADRGHYEQYF
TRBV28,NA,TRBJ1-4,few,TGTGCCAGCAGGGAAGGGGTGACTAATGAAAAACTGTTTTTT,CASREGVTNEKLFF
TRBV7-9,TRBD1,TRBJ1-2,NA,TGTGCCAGCAGCCACCTCGACAGGGGAAGTCACTATGGCTACACCTTC,CASSHLDRGSHYGYTF
TRBV2,NA,TRBJ1-2,NA,TGTGCCAGCAGTGTAACAGCCGAAACATATGGCTACACCTTC,CASSVTAETYGYTF
TRBV7-9,NA,TRBJ2-3,NA,TGTGCCAGCAGAAGGACGGGGGATACGCAGTATTTT,CASRRTGDTQYF
TRBV30,NA,TRBJ1-3,once,TGTGCCTGGAGTGTACAAGCGGACACCATATATTTT,CAWSVQADTIYF
TRBV4-2,NA,TRBJ2-2,NA,TGTGCCAGCAGCCAGGAGGGAGGGAACACCGGGGAGCTGTTTTTT,CASSQEGGNTGELFF
TRBV4-2,TRBD2,TRBJ2-1,few,TGTGCCAGCAGCCAAGAGGCTACTAGCGGGGGCCTCAATGAGCAGTTCTTC,CASSQEATSGGLNEQFF
TRBV10-2,NA,TRBJ1-2,NA,TGCGCCAGCAGTGCCGGGACTTATCATGGCTACACCTTC,CASSAGTYHGYTF
TRBV5-1,TRBD1,TRBJ2-2,NA,TGCGCCAGCACGGGACAGGGAATAACCGGGGAGCTGTTTTTT,CASTGQGITGELFF
TRBV6-1,NA,TRBJ2-7,NA,TGTGCCAGCAGTGCACCTTCCTGGAGCTCCTACGAGCAGTACTTC,CASSAPSWSSYEQYF
TRBV6-5,TRBD1,TRBJ1-1,NA,TGTGCCAGCAGCCCCGGGACAGGGAAAAACACTGAAGCTTTCTTT,CASSPGTGKNTEAFF
TRBV30,NA,TRBJ2-2,once,TGTGCCTGGAGGACCGGGAGCACCGGGGAGCTGTTTTTT,CAWRTGSTGELFF
TRBV4-2,TRBD1,TRBJ1-2,NA,TGTGCCAGCAGCCAAGGGTCACAGGGGAATGATGGCTACACCTTC,CASSQGSQGNDGYTF
TRBV2,TRBD1,TRBJ2-3,NA,TGTGCCAGCAGGCCTCAGGGGGCATTCAGGGCAGATACGCAGTATTTT,CASRPQGAFRADTQYF
TRBV5-1,TRBD2,TRBJ2-5,NA,TGCGCCAGCAGCTTGGCCGCCAGCGGGGGCTCCGAAGAGACCCAGTACTTC,CASSLAASGGSEETQYF
TRBV5-1,NA,TRBJ2-5,once,TGCGCCAGCAGCCCAGGGGCCCTAAGGGAGACCCAGTACTTC,CASSPGALRETQYF
TRBV5-6,NA,TRBJ2-1,NA,TGTGCCAGCAGCTTGGCAGGGCTCTACAATGAGCAGTTCTTC,CASSLAGLYNEQFF
TRBV9,TRBD1,TRBJ1-2,once,TGTGCCAGCAGCGCGGGACAGGGGTGGGTGGATGGCTACACCTTC,CASSAGQGWVDGYTF
TRBV7-2,NA,TRBJ2-5,NA,TGTGCCAGCAGCCCCGACAGGGCGGGGTTAGAGACCCAGTACTTC,CASSPDRAGLETQYF